Shown below are 9 T cell receptor beta chains from a single sample sequenced in a study of cytomegalovirus exposure and HLA in healthy donors. This PCR relied on a set of 60 Vbeta primers and 13 Jbeta primers. Assay used: immunoSEQ multiplex PCR; TCRdb lists only in-frame clones, some missing. Of 100,000 to 150,000 clones listed, over 65% were seen once; the top ten hold roughly 2%. Sequenced material: PBMCs. These receptor sequences come from a man younger than 35 in good health and CMV-seronegative.

This clone has a handful of counts. The CDR3 DNA follows: TGTGCCAGCACCCCTTCCGGGACAGGTCCCTACGAGCAGTACTTC. Protein sequence: CASTPSGTGPYEQYF. The J gene is TRBJ2-7, the V gene TRBV6-6; TRBD1 aligns across 8 bases. Germline V CDR1 and CDR2: MNHNY, SVGAGI (reference sequence). The CDR3 extends over 15 amino acids. After removal of 7 bases from V and 2 bases from J, the junction contained 10 bases not matched to a gene.

V gene TRBV5-1 combines with J gene TRBJ2-3; 7 bases are a match to TRBD1. V was clipped by 2 bases and J by 5 bases; unmatched bases: 11. Germline CDR1 and CDR2: SGHRS and YFSETQ. CDR3 length equals 16 residues. The CDR3 coding sequence is TGCGCCAGCAGCTTCGTGACAGGGACGATCGGAGATACGCAGTATTTT. Its translation: CASSFVTGTIGDTQYF.

The chain employs TRBV9 and TRBJ1-3, with D possibly TRBD1 on 6 matching bases. The germline V and J ends were trimmed by 0 bases and 2 bases, with 15 bases remaining between them. The CDR3 totals 17 residues. Germline CDR1 SGDLS, CDR2 YYNGEE. CDR3 DNA sequence: TGTGCCAGCAGCGTAGAGGTCCAACACAGGGCTGGAAACACCATATATTTT. This translates into CASSVEVQHRAGNTIYF.

This chain connects TRBV29-1 to TRBJ1-2; perhaps TRBD1 as D (6 bases). This CDR3 spans 14 amino acids. Germline assignment: CDR1 SQVTM and CDR2 ANQGSEA. V was pared by 3 bases and J by 3 bases, with 14 bases between. This CDR3 is CSVDLQGTYYGYTF. In DNA, the CDR3 is TGCAGCGTTGATTTACAGGGAACATACTATGGCTACACCTTC.

The rearrangement uses TRBV6-4 and TRBJ2-7, with 10 bases fitting TRBD2. This CDR3 comprises 13 residues. The V and J ends lost 5 bases and 3 bases, in that order; junction bases with no gene match: 1. The germline V gene encodes CDR1 MRHNA and CDR2 SNTAGT. As DNA, the CDR3 is TGTGCCAGCAGTCCTAGCGGGGGCTACGAGCAGTACTTC. Its translation is CASSPSGGYEQYF.

The V call is TRBV25-1, the J call TRBJ1-1; D is uncertain. V was cut by 3 bases and J by 8 bases, with 7 bases left in between. Germline CDR1 and CDR2: MGHDK and SYGVNS. The CDR3 has 11 residues. CDR3 nucleotide sequence: TGTGCCAGCAGTGATGTGCGCGAAGCTTTCTTT. Translating it yields CASSDVREAFF.

The chain is built from TRBV6-6 and TRBJ2-1; 8 positions match TRBD2. The CDR3 sequence is 14 residues long. The V segment lost 4 bases and the J segment 10 bases; nucleotides outside the gene matches: 9. In germline, CDR1 is MNHNY, CDR2 SVGAGI (reference sequence). The CDR3 DNA reads TGTGCCAGCAGTTCCTTAGCGGGGAAGGGCGAGCAGTTCTTC. It codes for CASSSLAGKGEQFF.

CDR3 amino acids: CASSPGTTYGYTF. DNA for the CDR3: TGTGCCAGCTCACCAGGCACAACCTATGGCTACACCTTC. The J gene is TRBJ1-2, the V gene TRBV18, with D uncertain. The CDR3 has 13 amino acids. The germline V gene has CDR1 KGHSH and CDR2 LQKENI. V was clipped by 2 bases and J by 4 bases, with 8 bases between them. Filled out from reference TRBV18 and TRBJ1-2, the complete variable domain reads NAGVMQNPRHLVRRRGQEARLRCSPMKGHSHVYWYRQLPEEGLKFMVYLQKENIIDESGMPKERFSAEFPKEGPSILRIQQVVRGDSAAYFCASSPGTTYGYTFGSGTRLTVV.

CDR3: CASSYTQGRLTEAFF. CDR3 nucleotide sequence: TGTGCCAGCAGTTACACACAGGGAAGGCTCACTGAAGCTTTCTTT. The chain links TRBV6-5 to TRBJ1-1; D might be TRBD1 (6 bases). Trimming pared 2 bases from V and 4 bases from J, leaving 14 bases between. Germline-derived CDR1 and CDR2 are MNHEY and SVGAGI. The CDR3 is made up of 15 amino acids.